The 15 T cell receptor beta chains listed next were all sequenced from one sample in a study of T cell responses to AZD1222 COVID-19 vaccine. The method was immunoSEQ multiplex PCR; TCRdb's version includes in-frame clones alone and lacks a portion of them. Found here are over 100,000 clones, roughly 93% of them singletons; the top ten hold about 1%. The sequencing here drew on peripheral blood, taken 28 days after the second AZD1222 dose. The receptor set was obtained from an adult who received the AZD1222 COVID-19 vaccine.

The V gene is TRBV24-1, the J gene TRBJ2-1, with D hard to call. The germline V gene encodes CDR1 KGHDR and CDR2 SFDVKD. Deletions cut 3 bases from V and 0 bases from J, with 11 bases between. The CDR3 runs to 16 residues. CDR3 sequence (DNA): TGTGCCACCAGTGATAAGGGTCCGAGCTCCTACAATGAGCAGTTCTTC. Amino acid sequence: CATSDKGPSSYNEQFF.

The sample holds a few counts of this clone. V usage is TRBV5-1 and J usage is TRBJ2-7; 14 bases line up with TRBD2. The length of the CDR3 is 14 residues. The junction had 5 bases not matched to a gene; V was cut back by 5 bases and J by 7 bases. The germline CDR1 and CDR2 sequences are SGHRS and YFSETQ. DNA of the CDR3: TGCGCCAGCAGGAGGGGACTAGCGGGAGAAGAGCAGTACTTC. Translation: CASRRGLAGEEQYF.

A single count supports this clone. The rearrangement links TRBV18 to TRBJ1-4, with 9 bases identical to TRBD1. V lost 3 bases, J lost 5 bases, and 1 base stayed unmatched. The CDR3 is 14 residues long. CDR1 and CDR2 (germline): KGHSH, LQKENI. The CDR3 sequence: CASSPGQGNEKLFF. In nucleotides, the CDR3 is TGTGCCAGCTCACCGGGACAGGGAAATGAAAAACTGTTTTTT.

The rearrangement uses TRBV20-1 and TRBJ1-1; D remains ambiguous. Germline CDR1 DFQATT, CDR2 SNEGSKA (reference sequence). The CDR3 is made up of 17 amino acids. V shed 3 bases and J shed 3 bases, with 23 bases lying between them. In DNA form, the CDR3 reads TGCAGTGCTAGTGATATCCGGGAGGAGTGGCTTGACACTGAAGCTTTCTTT. Translating gives CSASDIREEWLDTEAFF.

This chain joins TRBV12-3 or TRBV12-4 and TRBJ1-1, with D perhaps TRBD1 (6 bases). V lost 5 bases, J lost 9 bases, and 16 bases lay in between. This CDR3 comprises 13 residues. The CDR3 loop is CASSPNGDTKAFF. In DNA, the CDR3 is TGTGCCAGCAGTCCCAACGGGGACACCAAAGCTTTCTTT.

This chain links TRBV19 with TRBJ2-3; 11 bases map to TRBD2. The germline V gene encodes CDR1 LNHDA and CDR2 SQIVND (reference sequence). The CDR3 is 18 amino acids. V dropped 3 bases and J dropped 0; count of bases not matched to a gene: 8. The CDR3 protein is CASSIGLTSGASTDTQYF. The CDR3 DNA sequence: TGTGCCAGTAGTATTGGTTTGACTAGCGGGGCCAGCACAGATACGCAGTATTTT.

CDR3 DNA: TGTGCCAGCAGCATTTGGACGGACTACAATGAGCAGTTCTTC. It encodes CASSIWTDYNEQFF. The chain links TRBV7-8 to TRBJ2-1; D is unclear. Deletions cut 5 bases from V and 3 bases from J, with 11 bases between. Germline assignment: CDR1 SGHVS and CDR2 FQNEAQ. This CDR3 has 14 amino acids.

This clone has just one count. This chain uses TRBV25-1 with TRBJ2-5, with D maybe TRBD2 (5 bases). This CDR3 region has 14 residues. The germline CDR1 and CDR2 sequences are MGHDK and SYGVNS. Trimming stripped 10 bases from V and 1 base from J, with 16 bases between. The CDR3 DNA reads as TGTGCCACCCCTACGAGGGAGCTCCAAGAGACCCAGTACTTC. This codes for CATPTRELQETQYF. Together with reference TRBV25-1 and TRBJ2-5, the CDR3 gives the full variable domain: EADIYQTPRYLVIGTGKKITLECSQTMGHDKMYWYQQDPGMELHLIHYSYGVNSTEKGDLSSESTVSRIRTEHFPLTLESARPSHTSQYLCATPTRELQETQYFGPGTRLLVL.

The chain has TRBV18 and TRBJ1-5; D is uncertain. Trimming stripped 3 bases from V and 4 bases from J, with 10 bases between. Germline CDR1 reads KGHSH; CDR2 reads LQKENI. This CDR3 region has 14 residues. The DNA of the CDR3 is TGTGCCAGCTCACCGCCAGGTACTAATCAGCCCCAGCATTTT. Amino acid sequence: CASSPPGTNQPQHF. The full variable domain, rest sourced from reference TRBV18 and TRBJ1-5, is NAGVMQNPRHLVRRRGQEARLRCSPMKGHSHVYWYRQLPEEGLKFMVYLQKENIIDESGMPKERFSAEFPKEGPSILRIQQVVRGDSAAYFCASSPPGTNQPQHFGDGTRLSIL.

This chain links TRBV4-2 with TRBJ2-3; 10 nucleotides match TRBD1. Germline V lookup: CDR1 LGHNA, CDR2 YNFKEQ. The V gene end was trimmed by 1 base and the J gene end by 1 base; junction bases not matched to a gene: 2. There are 16 residues in the CDR3. The CDR3 DNA follows: TGTGCCAGCAGCCAAGGGACAGGGGGAGGCACAGATACGCAGTATTTT. This codes for CASSQGTGGGTDTQYF.

This clone was observed a single time. The chain uses TRBV28 and TRBJ2-2; D is possibly TRBD2 (6 bases). Germline values: CDR1 MDHEN, CDR2 SYDVKM. The CDR3 contains 19 residues. Trimming stripped 5 bases from V and 5 bases from J, with 27 bases between. This CDR3 reads CASSGAGTFPGLATGELFF. The CDR3 DNA follows: TGTGCCAGCAGTGGTGCCGGGACCTTTCCGGGACTGGCTACCGGGGAGCTGTTTTTT.

The gene calls are TRBV11-2 and TRBJ1-4; the match to TRBD1 covers 12 bases. The CDR3 spans 16 residues. Unmatched junction bases numbered 2, after V lost 3 bases and J lost 3 bases. The germline V gene encodes CDR1 SGHAT and CDR2 FQNNGV. The CDR3 spells CASSLGQGAANEKLFF. The CDR3 DNA sequence: TGTGCCAGCAGCTTGGGACAGGGGGCCGCTAATGAAAAACTGTTTTTT.

CDR3 in amino acids: CASSFIPSGRSYEQFF. The CDR3 DNA reads as TGCGCCAGCAGCTTCATCCCTAGCGGGAGAAGCTATGAGCAGTTCTTC. The chain links TRBV5-1 to TRBJ2-1; 10 nucleotides line up with TRBD2. The germline CDR1 and CDR2 sequences are SGHRS and YFSETQ. J lost 8 bases, V lost 2 bases, and 10 bases had no gene match. CDR3 length: 16 residues. Full variable domain (remainder filled in from reference TRBV5-1 and TRBJ2-1): KAGVTQTPRYLIKTRGQQVTLSCSPISGHRSVSWYQQTPGQGLQFLFEYFSETQRNKGNFPGRFSGRQFSNSRSEMNVSTLELGDSALYLCASSFIPSGRSYEQFFGPGTRLTVL.

The count of this clone is one. V gene TRBV3-1 (or the pseudogene TRBV3-2) combines with J gene TRBJ1-5; D is possibly TRBD1 (6 bases). This CDR3 comprises 14 residues. Germline assignment: CDR1 LGHDT and CDR2 YNNKEL (reference sequence). V lost 4 bases to trimming and J lost 2 bases, with 9 bases between them. The CDR3 coding sequence is TGTGCCAGCAGCCCACAGGGTGGCAATCAGCCCCAGCATTTT. Translating it yields CASSPQGGNQPQHF.

The rearrangement joins TRBV19 to TRBJ1-2; 7 bases are a match to TRBD1. The CDR3 loop spans 14 amino acids. Germline CDR1 reads LNHDA; CDR2 reads SQIVND (reference sequence). The junction had 10 bases not matched to a gene; V was cut back by 7 bases and J by 5 bases. CDR3 sequence: CASTQSTGRYGYTF. The CDR3 nucleotides read TGTGCCAGTACCCAATCGACAGGGAGATATGGCTACACCTTC.